Reported below is one TCR beta chain. Its antigen is unidentified. This CDR3 is built from 14 residues. Germline trimming cut 4 bases from V and 1 base from J; bases unmatched to any gene: 2. Germline CDR1 and CDR2: LNHDA and SQIVND (reference sequence). Each donor was healthy, and each was a bone marrow donor. The sample originates from a study of cytomegalovirus exposure and HLA in healthy donors. Whole-study findings and limits: Accounts indicate the classifier identified cytomegalovirus status with strong specificity and sensitivity.

The study ran its PCR with 60 Vbeta and 13 Jbeta primers. Sequenced by immunoSEQ multiplex PCR; TCRdb stores in-frame clones only, minus some. The repertoire holds nearly 200,000 clones, approximately 83% seen once, with about 0.1% in the top ten. This receptor was taken from a boy between 2 and 10 years old in good health and CMV-seronegative. This chain links TRBV19 with TRBJ1-1; 8 bases agree with TRBD1. The sequenced material came from PBMCs. The CDR3 loop is CASSTGTGNTEAFF. CDR3 sequence (DNA): TGTGCCAGTAGTACCGGGACAGGGAACACTGAAGCTTTCTTT.